The next 10 T cell receptor beta chains were all read from a single sample in a study of T cell responses to AZD1222 COVID-19 vaccine. Sequencing was performed with immunoSEQ multiplex PCR; in TCRdb, only in-frame clones are kept and a portion is missing. The repertoire holds roughly 130,000 clones, roughly 85% seen once, with approximately 8% in the top ten. The starting material was peripheral blood, obtained on day 0 of AZD1222 vaccination. The receptor source for this set is an adult in good health.

This CDR3 reads CASSTGQAQGYTF. The CDR3 nucleotides read TGTGCCAGTAGTACGGGACAGGCGCAGGGCTACACCTTC. V usage is TRBV19 and J usage is TRBJ1-2; 8 nucleotides line up with TRBD1. The CDR3 runs to 13 residues. The V gene end was trimmed by 4 bases and the J gene end by 8 bases; junction bases not matched to a gene: 6. CDR1 LNHDA and CDR2 SQIVND come from the germline V gene (reference sequence).

The J gene is TRBJ2-7, the V gene TRBV29-1; a weak D match, TRBD1 (6 bases). V was trimmed by 4 bases and J by 3 bases, leaving 10 bases between them. This CDR3 comprises 12 residues. CDR1 is SQVTM and CDR2 is ANQGSEA in the germline V gene. The CDR3 reads CSVGDTYYEQYF. In nucleotides, the CDR3 is TGCAGCGTTGGGGACACCTACTACGAGCAGTACTTC.

The J gene is TRBJ2-7, the V gene TRBV19, with 10 positions matching TRBD1. Germline assignment: CDR1 LNHDA and CDR2 SQIVND (reference sequence). V dropped 7 bases and J dropped 1; count of bases not matched to a gene: 7. The CDR3 length is 15 residues. The CDR3 loop reads CASTGTGEGSYEQYF. The CDR3 region has the DNA TGTGCCAGTACCGGGACAGGGGAAGGATCCTACGAGCAGTACTTC.

This chain connects TRBV9 to TRBJ1-1; D might be TRBD1 (5 bases). Trimming removed 0 bases from V and 6 bases from J, with 9 bases in between. Germline CDR1 SGDLS, CDR2 YYNGEE. This CDR3 is 13 amino acids long. The CDR3 DNA reads TGTGCCAGCAGCGTAGCCAGGGACGCTGAAGCTTTCTTT. Translating it yields CASSVARDAEAFF. The whole variable domain, filled in from reference TRBV9 and TRBJ1-1, reads DSGVTQTPKHLITATGQRVTLRCSPRSGDLSVYWYQQSLDQGLQFLIQYYNGEERAKGNILERFSAQQFPDLHSELNLSSLELGDSALYFCASSVARDAEAFFGQGTRLTVV.

The genes are TRBV4-2 and TRBJ1-1, with a tentative D call TRBD1 (5 bases). The CDR3 runs 12 residues. Germline loops: CDR1 LGHNA, CDR2 YNFKEQ. The V end was cut by 0 bases, the J end by 6 bases, with 5 bases between. For the CDR3, the DNA is TGTGCCAGCAGCCAAGAGGGGGCTGAAGCTTTCTTT. It encodes CASSQEGAEAFF.

This chain joins TRBV5-1 and TRBJ2-6, with 7 bases that match TRBD1. The ends lost 0 bases at V and 1 base at J; junction bases unmatched: 4. The germline CDR1 and CDR2 sequences are SGHRS and YFSETQ. The CDR3 consists of 17 residues. In DNA form, the CDR3 reads TGCGCCAGCAGCTTGGTCCAGGGGGTATCTGGGGCCAACGTCCTGACTTTC. Translating gives CASSLVQGVSGANVLTF. Drawing the rest from reference TRBV5-1 and TRBJ2-6, the complete variable domain is KAGVTQTPRYLIKTRGQQVTLSCSPISGHRSVSWYQQTPGQGLQFLFEYFSETQRNKGNFPGRFSGRQFSNSRSEMNVSTLELGDSALYLCASSLVQGVSGANVLTFGAGSRLTVL.

V and J are TRBV9 and TRBJ2-1, with D perhaps TRBD2 (5 bases). The CDR3 contains 16 residues. CDR1 and CDR2 (germline): SGDLS, YYNGEE. Trimming left V 0 bases short and J 0 bases short, with 10 bases between. The CDR3 DNA is TGTGCCAGCAGCGTAGTATCGAGCGGCTCCTACAATGAGCAGTTCTTC. Residues: CASSVVSSGSYNEQFF.

The chain has TRBV12-3 or TRBV12-4 and TRBJ1-5; no reliable D call. The CDR3 runs to 13 residues. Trimming removed 2 bases at V and 5 bases at J, with 7 bases between. CDR3 residues: CASSLMEDQPQHF. CDR3 bases: TGTGCCAGCAGTTTAATGGAGGATCAGCCCCAGCATTTT.

V gene TRBV5-4 combines with J gene TRBJ2-5, with D perhaps assigned TRBD1 or TRBD2 (5 bases each). This CDR3 contains 14 residues. Germline V gene sequence: CDR1 SGHNT, CDR2 YYREEE (reference sequence). Trimming took off 5 bases at V and 2 bases at J, with 13 bases between the two ends. The CDR3 bases are TGTGCCAGCAGATATAGAGGGGTACAAGAGACCCAGTACTTC. Translated: CASRYRGVQETQYF. Supplemented by reference TRBV5-4 and TRBJ2-5, the full variable domain reads ETGVTQSPTHLIKTRGQQVTLRCSSQSGHNTVSWYQQALGQGPQFIFQYYREEENGRGNFPPRFSGLQFPNYSSELNVNALELDDSALYLCASRYRGVQETQYFGPGTRLLVL.

The chain combines TRBV19 with TRBJ1-5; no firm D call. The CDR3 runs 15 residues. The germline CDR1 and CDR2 sequences are LNHDA and SQIVND (reference sequence). Between the trimmed V and J ends, which lost 5 bases and 0 bases, there was a span of 11 bases. The CDR3: CASSPPEVSNQPQHF. The CDR3 nucleotides read TGTGCCAGTAGTCCCCCCGAAGTTAGCAATCAGCCCCAGCATTTT.